This record covers a single T cell receptor beta chain. This CDR3 is 13 amino acids long. Trimming stripped 7 bases from V and 7 bases from J, with 16 bases between. In germline, CDR1 is LNHDA, CDR2 SQIVND (reference sequence). This entry is derived from a study of control samples from healthy donors and cancer patients. Libraries were prepared by immunoSEQ multiplex PCR; TCRdb keeps only in-frame clonotypes and omits some of them. The repertoire holds roughly 180,000 clones, with about 93% as singletons. The sequence came from an older woman in good health. V usage is TRBV19 and J usage is TRBJ1-2; TRBD1 is a possible D gene (5 bases). Sequences were obtained from blood. In DNA form, the CDR3 reads TGTGCCAGTAAACAGGCAATGCGGGGTGGCTACACCTTC. Translating it yields CASKQAMRGGYTF. Supplemented by reference TRBV19 and TRBJ1-2, the full variable domain reads DGGITQSPKYLFRKEGQNVTLSCEQNLNHDAMYWYRQDPGQGLRLIYYSQIVNDFQKGDIAEGYSVSREKKESFPLTVTSAQKNPTAFYLCASKQAMRGGYTFGSGTRLTVV.